The clone carrying this T cell receptor (beta chain) was seen at least ten times. As yet, its antigen is unknown. This specimen comes from a study of T cells in Graves' hyperthyroidism and ophthalmopathy. Regarding the study as a whole: Most clonotypes that expanded in the thyroid above 0.001 also showed up in blood.

V was shortened by 5 bases and J by 1 base, with 8 bases between the two germline ends. This CDR3 has 13 amino acids. Germline V gene sequence: CDR1 SEHNR, CDR2 FQNEAQ (reference sequence). The TCR beta CDR3 regions underwent amplification using RNA transcripts as the source. The TCR CDR3 first-round RT-PCR relied on the HTBI primer set. TCRdb redid the calling of the multiplex PCR reads with MiXCR, one entry per CDR3 protein. The sample includes hundreds of thousands of distinct CDR3 sequences, roughly a sixth of them seen just once. Sequencing used blood. The clonotype originates from a woman between 18 and 29 years old with Graves' hyperthyroidism. The chain links TRBV7-9 to TRBJ1-1; D is possibly TRBD1 (5 bases). For the CDR3, the DNA is TGTGCCAGCAGCCCGGACAAGAACACTGAAGCTTTCTTT. Translating it yields CASSPDKNTEAFF.